This TCR beta chain was obtained from a study of Graves' ophthalmopathy and Graves' hyperthyroidism. In the study overall: Untreated patients at initial diagnosis provided peripheral blood.

Other autoimmune diseases, uncontrolled infections, pregnancy or lactation led to the exclusion of patients. Overall study results and limits: Ophthalmopathy progression predictions by the model showed 72.22% specificity and approximately 71% sensitivity. Detected in blood as well were most expanded thyroid clonotypes with frequency above 0.001.

This clonotype was counted ten times or more. What it binds is not known. Amplification of the TCR beta CDR3 regions used RNA transcripts (as template). Investigators did first-round RT-PCR with HTBI primers, then second-round multiplex PCR. TCRdb re-called the multiplex PCR reads through MiXCR, storing one row per CDR3 protein. The sample has fewer than 650,000 distinct CDR3 sequences; about 24% are singletons. The sample consisted of peripheral blood. This clonotype was obtained from a woman aged 18-29 years with stable Graves' hyperthyroidism. Some clones in this sample may be carry-over from other donors' samples.

In nucleotides, the CDR3 is TGTGCCAGCAGTAAGCCGAGACAGGGGGCCGGCGGGGAGCTGTTTTTT. It encodes CASSKPRQGAGGELFF. The gene calls are TRBV12-3 or TRBV12-4 and TRBJ2-2; TRBD1 matches 10 bases. The CDR3 consists of 16 residues. The ends lost 5 bases at V and 7 bases at J; junction bases unmatched: 10.